One and the same sample provided the 12 T cell receptor beta chains below, sequenced in a study of T cell responses to AZD1222 COVID-19 vaccine. TCRdb's table, derived via immunoSEQ multiplex PCR, lists solely in-frame clones and lacks some. The table records 95,000 to 110,000 clones, 91% of them present only once. Sample: peripheral blood, taken on day 0 of AZD1222 vaccination. The receptors shown here come from an adult in good health.

The V gene is TRBV5-1, the J gene TRBJ1-2; D uncertain. Germline V lookup: CDR1 SGHRS, CDR2 YFSETQ. V was clipped by 0 bases and J by 5 bases, with 17 bases between them. The CDR3 is 16 residues long. CDR3 region: CASSLGAGNAGYGYTF. Here the CDR3 DNA reads TGCGCCAGCAGCTTGGGGGCGGGAAACGCGGGTTATGGCTACACCTTC.

The chain has TRBV3-1 (or the pseudogene TRBV3-2) and TRBJ1-5; D possibly corresponds to TRBD1 (5 bases). In germline, CDR1 is LGHDT, CDR2 YNNKEL (reference sequence). V was clipped by 3 bases and J by 2 bases, with 8 bases between them. CDR3 length: 14 amino acids. DNA of the CDR3: TGTGCCAGCAGCCATCTGGGGGGCAATCAGCCCCAGCATTTT. This codes for CASSHLGGNQPQHF.

This chain uses TRBV5-6 with TRBJ1-5; TRBD1 matches 7 bases. This CDR3 is 15 amino acids long. In germline, CDR1 is SGHDT, CDR2 YYEEEE. The ends lost 4 bases at V and 5 bases at J; junction bases unmatched: 9. The CDR3 DNA reads as TGTGCCAGCAGCCGCATGGGACAGATGGATCAGCCCCAGCATTTT. Residues: CASSRMGQMDQPQHF.

The DNA for the CDR3 is TGTGCCAGCAGCGTCAGCGGGGAGACCCAGTACTTC. Translated: CASSVSGETQYF. V is TRBV3-1 (or the pseudogene TRBV3-2) and J is TRBJ2-5; weak D call: TRBD2 (6 bases). V was clipped by 5 bases and J by 5 bases, with 9 bases between them. The CDR3 is made up of 12 amino acids. CDR1 and CDR2 from the germline V gene are LGHDT and YNNKEL (reference sequence).

The chain has TRBV19 and TRBJ2-5; 14 bases align to TRBD2. CDR3 length equals 19 residues. V lost 5 bases, J lost 5 bases, and 16 bases stayed unmatched. Germline assignment: CDR1 LNHDA and CDR2 SQIVND (reference sequence). The CDR3 DNA sequence: TGTGCCAGTAGTCCCGGACTAGCGGGGGGATTCTGGCGCCGGGAGACCCAGTACTTC. Protein product: CASSPGLAGGFWRRETQYF.

This clone was picked up one time. This chain connects TRBV18 to TRBJ2-7; D is possibly TRBD1 (6 bases). Per the germline V gene, CDR1 is KGHSH and CDR2 is LQKENI. The CDR3 spans 14 residues. V was shortened by 6 bases and J by 7 bases, with 19 bases between the two germline ends. CDR3 DNA: TGTGCCAGCTCTCATAACGACAGGCTGGAAGAGCAGTACTTC. Translating it yields CASSHNDRLEEQYF.

The chain couples TRBV5-1 to TRBJ1-2; TRBD1 might be the D (6 bases). Germline-derived CDR1 and CDR2 are SGHRS and YFSETQ. V gave up 0 bases and J gave up 6 bases, with 12 bases separating them. The CDR3 is made up of 14 amino acids. CDR3: CASSLGSRGDGYTF. As DNA, the CDR3 is TGCGCCAGCAGCTTGGGATCCAGGGGTGATGGCTACACCTTC.

This clone was detected only a few times. V usage is TRBV4-3 and J usage is TRBJ1-6; D call uncertain. Trimming took 0 bases from V and 7 from J, leaving 7 bases between them. Germline loops: CDR1 LGHNA, CDR2 YSLEER. This CDR3 spans 14 amino acids. CDR3 nucleotides: TGCGCCAGCAGCCAAGATTTTGCGAATTCACCCCTCCACTTT. Residues: CASSQDFANSPLHF.

V gene TRBV18 combines with J gene TRBJ2-7, with TRBD1 matching over 8 bases. CDR3 length: 16 amino acids. Germline-derived CDR1 and CDR2 are KGHSH and LQKENI. The V and J ends lost 6 bases and 0 bases, in that order; junction bases with no gene match: 10. The CDR3 nucleotides are TGTGCCAGCTCCCCCCGGACAGGGCTAAGCTCCTACGAGCAGTACTTC. As protein: CASSPRTGLSSYEQYF.

The chain couples TRBV10-3 to TRBJ2-1, with 8 positions matching TRBD2. Germline V lookup: CDR1 ENHRY, CDR2 SYGVKD. The V gene end was trimmed by 0 bases and the J gene end by 3 bases; junction bases not matched to a gene: 1. This CDR3 spans 15 amino acids. CDR3 sequence reads: CAISESGLDYNEQFF. CDR3 sequence (DNA): TGTGCCATCAGTGAGTCGGGACTAGACTACAATGAGCAGTTCTTC.

The chain employs TRBV3-1 (or the pseudogene TRBV3-2) and TRBJ1-3; D remains unclear. The CDR3 length is 12 residues. Germline CDR1 and CDR2: LGHDT and YNNKEL (reference sequence). The ends were cut back, 1 base at V and 9 bases at J, with 7 bases in the middle. CDR3: CASSQATSTIYF. The CDR3, as DNA: TGTGCCAGCAGCCAAGCGACTAGCACCATATATTTT.

The chain employs TRBV6-2 or TRBV6-3 and TRBJ2-7; 13 nucleotides align to TRBD2. Germline CDR1 reads MNHEY; CDR2 reads SVGEGT. The CDR3 extends over 17 amino acids. The ends lost 2 bases at V and 2 bases at J; junction bases unmatched: 6. The CDR3 protein is CASSYRLAGGLTYEQYF. The CDR3, as DNA: TGTGCCAGCAGTTACAGACTAGCGGGGGGACTGACCTACGAGCAGTACTTC.